This TCR beta chain derives from a study of T cell responses to AZD1222 COVID-19 vaccine (dated by TCRdb to 2020 to 2022). Some background on the complete study: A total of 233 trial participants underwent TCR sequencing, of whom 200 to 220 had received two doses of AZD1222 and roughly 26 had received two doses of the MenACWY control vaccine. Trial participants were enrolled by age into 18-55, 56-69 and 70-plus year subgroups, with around 150, 28 and 57 TCR-sequenced participants respectively. What the authors observed across the whole study: Because no day 14 peak-response samples were available, repertoires were characterized only after the peak T cell response. In the small 56-69-year group, the increase in depth fell short of significance, most likely because of low power. Only five to seven AZD1222 recipients were SARS-CoV-2 seropositive at baseline, limiting conclusions about previously exposed vaccinees. CD4 TCRs associated with the vaccine covered the entire spike protein, and the dominant responses were in regions 160-218 and 743-854. Reportedly, almost half of the unique spike-specific TCRs recognized epitopes lying outside the regions that are mutated in the B.1.351 and B.1.1.7 variants. Spike-specific TCR breadth and depth rose significantly after two AZD1222 doses compared with day 0 and with MenACWY recipients. Participants were mostly white British, with more females than males. The authors suggested clonal diversity may have been underestimated.

The CDR3 regions of human TCRbeta chains were analyzed by immunosequencing. Per the original workflow: TCRs in the repertoires were compared against a reference library of SARS-CoV-2-specific TCRs that had been generated with the MIRA antigen-specificity platform. Breadth meant the fraction of unique TCRs that were SARS-CoV-2-associated, whereas depth meant the fraction of total T cells that were SARS-CoV-2-associated. Using the MIRA data, each spike-specific TCR was mapped to the spike region that the TCR reacts to and placed in a CD4 or CD8 class. Log10-transformed breadth and depth values were compared by one-way ANOVA with Sidak's multiple comparisons tests. TCRdb carries this immuneACCESS record with in-frame sequences only. Its versions omit some clonotypes, under half of them owing to an unresolved V gene in the studies checked, with the rest unexplained. The DNA was the basis for D and trimming; V, J and clone size are from that table. The sample contains about 81,000 clones, more than 85% of them found a single time. Approximately 8% of the sample is in the top ten clones.

Taken from the germline V gene, the CDR1 and CDR2 loops are SGHTA and FQGNSA. The cysteine opens and the phenylalanine closes a CDR3 of 14 amino acids. This entry keeps only the CDR3 DNA: 42 bases, framed from base 1. V is shortened by 0 bases, J by 6 bases, and the region joining them spans 9 bases. A remark on this clone: Its antigen remains unidentified. No quality values exist for individual bases; no much larger clone is one base distant.

The time point label corresponds to: about 28 days (+/-7) after the second vaccine dose. AZD1222 recipients given second doses at about 4 weeks or at about 12 weeks were pooled, since spike-specific TCR depth and breadth were not found to differ between the two schedules. Vaccinee samples were obtained from the UK trials COV001 and COV002, which included a single-blind randomized controlled phase 2/3 trial of AZD1222 (ChAdOx1 nCoV-19) in healthy adults. For TCRbeta chain sequencing, PBMC samples from trial participants were taken at day 0 and at day 28 after the second dose. This specimen consisted of peripheral blood, obtained 28 days after the second AZD1222 dose. Recombination joined TRBV7-2 with TRBJ2-4, and the D gene may be TRBD2, 6 bases matching. This receptor was identified in an adult who received the AZD1222 COVID-19 vaccine. The nucleotides are TGTGCCAGCAGCTTAGCAGATAGCGGAAACATTCAGTACTTC. This encodes CASSLADSGNIQYF.